The 30 T cell receptor beta chains below were found in one sample sequenced in a study of T cell changes during pregnancy in multiple sclerosis. Here immunoSEQ multiplex PCR was the method, and the copy in TCRdb shows in-frame clones only, minus some. The sample holds 60,000 to 75,000 clones, approximately 91% seen once. The material sequenced was peripheral blood, taken in the third trimester of pregnancy. The receptors derive from a female donor with multiple sclerosis, enrolled in a pregnancy study.

This sequence joins TRBV11-2 and TRBJ2-1; TRBD2 matches at 10 bases. The J segment lost 6 bases and the V segment lost 4 bases, leaving 3 bases of the junction unmatched. Germline CDR1 and CDR2: SGHAT and FQNNGV. The CDR3 spans 14 residues. In DNA form, the CDR3 reads TGTGCCAGCAGCTACACTAGCGGGGCCAATGAGCAGTTCTTC. This sequence encodes CASSYTSGANEQFF.

This chain joins TRBV30 and TRBJ1-2; D ambiguous. The CDR3 consists of 14 residues. V lost 3 bases and J 4 bases, leaving 15 bases between the germline ends. CDR1 and CDR2 (germline): GTSNPN, SVGIG (reference sequence). The CDR3 DNA is TGTGCCTGGAGCTATTTCCAGGAGGGCTATGGCTACACCTTC. Amino acids: CAWSYFQEGYGYTF.

This rearrangement joins TRBV7-9 to TRBJ2-3; D is perhaps TRBD2 (6 bases). Trimming pared 3 bases from V and 0 bases from J, leaving 16 bases between. Germline V CDR1 and CDR2: SEHNR, FQNEAQ (reference sequence). This CDR3 is 17 amino acids long. CDR3 in DNA: TGTGCCAGCAGCTTTCCGACCGGGAGCACTAGCACAGATACGCAGTATTTT. It is translated as CASSFPTGSTSTDTQYF.

There are a few counts of this clone. The V gene is TRBV18, the J gene TRBJ1-5; TRBD1 might be the D (6 bases). Germline CDR1 and CDR2: KGHSH and LQKENI. The CDR3 has 14 amino acids. Trimming stripped 3 bases from V and 9 bases from J, with 15 bases between. The CDR3 bases are TGTGCCAGCTCACCTTCAACAGGGTTGACGCCCCAGCATTTT. Its protein is CASSPSTGLTPQHF.

The chain uses TRBV6-5 and TRBJ1-2; 9 bases map to TRBD1. Germline V gene data show CDR1 as MNHEY and CDR2 as SVGAGI. The CDR3 is 13 amino acids. With V trimmed by 5 bases and J by 8 bases, 6 bases remained unmatched. DNA of the CDR3: TGTGCCAGCAGTCCACAGGGGGCTGTGGGCTACACCTTC. It encodes CASSPQGAVGYTF.

The CDR3 here is CASSVDGTQETQYF. CDR3 coding DNA: TGTGCCAGCAGCGTAGACGGGACACAAGAGACCCAGTACTTC. This chain joins TRBV9 and TRBJ2-5, with D possibly matching TRBD1 (6 bases). Germline CDR1 SGDLS, CDR2 YYNGEE. This CDR3 comprises 14 residues. The V end lost 0 bases, the J end lost 2 bases, and 8 bases lay between the germline ends. The whole variable domain, remainder taken from reference TRBV9 and TRBJ2-5, is DSGVTQTPKHLITATGQRVTLRCSPRSGDLSVYWYQQSLDQGLQFLIQYYNGEERAKGNILERFSAQQFPDLHSELNLSSLELGDSALYFCASSVDGTQETQYFGPGTRLLVL.

This chain links TRBV29-1 with TRBJ2-3, with TRBD1 as a possible D gene (5 bases). CDR3 length equals 14 residues. The germline V and J ends were trimmed by 1 base and 3 bases, with 11 bases remaining between them. The V gene's germline CDR1 is SQVTM and CDR2 ANQGSEA. Here the CDR3 reads CSVEGGKGTDTQYF. In DNA, the CDR3 is TGCAGCGTTGAAGGTGGGAAGGGGACAGATACGCAGTATTTT.

The chain couples TRBV30 to TRBJ2-1; the match to TRBD2 covers 7 bases. Losses at the gene ends were 3 bases for V and 5 bases for J; bases not matched to a gene: 7. The germline V gene encodes CDR1 GTSNPN and CDR2 SVGIG (reference sequence). The CDR3 loop spans 14 amino acids. Here the CDR3 reads CAWRLLAFHNEQFF. CDR3 nucleotides: TGTGCCTGGAGGTTACTAGCGTTTCACAATGAGCAGTTCTTC.

This chain joins TRBV6-5 and TRBJ1-4; TRBD1 matches 9 bases. V shed 9 bases and J 14 bases; nucleotides not matched to a gene: 13. This CDR3 comprises 13 residues. Germline values: CDR1 MNHEY, CDR2 SVGAGI. DNA of the CDR3: TGTGCCAGTACTACCGGGACAGGGAATCCCCTGTTTTTT. This gives the protein CASTTGTGNPLFF.

This chain uses TRBV7-3 with TRBJ2-2; TRBD2 agrees at 7 bases. CDR1 is SGHTA, CDR2 FQGTGA, per germline. The CDR3 length is 14 residues. Germline trimming cut 2 bases from V and 3 bases from J; bases unmatched to any gene: 0. The CDR3 sequence is CASSLGGDTGELFF. The CDR3 DNA reads as TGTGCCAGCAGCTTAGGGGGGGACACCGGGGAGCTGTTTTTT.

The chain combines TRBV5-1 with TRBJ1-3; 10 bases are shared with TRBD1. The V segment lost 2 bases and the J segment 4 bases; nucleotides outside the gene matches: 6. This CDR3 contains 16 residues. Germline assignment: CDR1 SGHRS and CDR2 YFSETQ. In DNA, the CDR3 is TGCGCCAGCAGCTTACAGGGACAGGGGCTCGGAAACACCATATATTTT. Amino acid sequence: CASSLQGQGLGNTIYF.

CDR3 nucleotide sequence: TGTGCTAGTGGTCCCACGGGGGGCTACACCTTC. Translation: CASGPTGGYTF. The V and J genes are TRBV12-5 and TRBJ1-2, with D uncertain. Looked up from germline, CDR1 is LGHNT and CDR2 is FRNRAP. Trimming took off 5 bases at V and 8 bases at J, with 9 bases between the two ends. This CDR3 is 11 amino acids long.

The chain is built from TRBV5-1 and TRBJ2-1; tentative D call: TRBD1 (5 bases). Between the trimmed V and J ends, which lost 6 bases and 0 bases, there was a span of 13 bases. The germline V gene has CDR1 SGHRS and CDR2 YFSETQ. This CDR3 has 15 residues. Here the CDR3 DNA reads TGCGCCAGCACCAGGGAAGGGAACTCCTACAATGAGCAGTTCTTC. Protein sequence: CASTREGNSYNEQFF.

The chain uses TRBV2 and TRBJ2-7; TRBD2 matches 8 bases. The germline V gene encodes CDR1 SNHLY and CDR2 FYNNEI. V shed 6 bases and J 1 base; nucleotides not matched to a gene: 8. This CDR3 has 15 residues. CDR3: CASSQSGGRSYEQYF. CDR3 DNA: TGTGCCAGCAGCCAAAGCGGGGGTAGGTCCTACGAGCAGTACTTC. Looking up the rest from reference TRBV2 and TRBJ2-7 gives the full variable domain: EPEVTQTPSHQVTQMGQEVILRCVPISNHLYFYWYRQILGQKVEFLVSFYNNEISEKSEIFDDQFSVERPDGSNFTLKIRSTKLEDSAMYFCASSQSGGRSYEQYFGPGTRLTVT.

The chain is built from TRBV14 and TRBJ2-7, with unresolved D. Germline V lookup: CDR1 SGHDN, CDR2 FVKESK. V was clipped by 3 bases and J by 0 bases, with 12 bases between them. The CDR3 has 15 residues. The CDR3 DNA reads as TGTGCCAGCAGCCAGAAACCCCACTTCTCCTACGAGCAGTACTTC. This gives the protein CASSQKPHFSYEQYF.

The chain carries TRBV7-9 and TRBJ1-2; the match to TRBD1 covers 7 bases. The germline gives CDR1 SEHNR, CDR2 FQNEAQ (reference sequence). V lost 4 bases and J lost 2; bases outside the gene matches: 10. This CDR3 is 16 amino acids long. CDR3 protein: CASSWGTASINYGYTF. The CDR3 DNA sequence: TGTGCCAGCAGCTGGGGGACAGCCTCAATAAACTATGGCTACACCTTC.

CDR3 nucleotides: TGTGCCAGCAGCCGGACTAGCGGGGCGGGGAATGAGCAGTTCTTC. It encodes CASSRTSGAGNEQFF. The chain carries TRBV5-5 and TRBJ2-1, with 12 nucleotides matching TRBD2. Germline CDR1 reads SGHKS; CDR2 reads YYEKEE (reference sequence). The CDR3 is 15 amino acids. V lost 4 bases, J lost 7 bases, and 6 bases stayed unmatched.

The chain carries TRBV14 and TRBJ1-2; 8 bases map to TRBD1. CDR3 length equals 13 residues. Trimming cost V 4 bases and J 7 bases; bases outside gene matches: 5. The germline CDR1 and CDR2 sequences are SGHDN and FVKESK. The CDR3 protein is CASSPDRVGGYTF. The DNA of the CDR3 is TGTGCCAGCAGCCCGGACAGGGTCGGTGGCTACACCTTC.

This chain joins TRBV19 and TRBJ2-7, with 7 bases lining up with TRBD1. Germline trimming cut 6 bases from V and 2 bases from J; bases unmatched to any gene: 4. CDR3 size: 13 residues. Looked up from germline, CDR1 is LNHDA and CDR2 is SQIVND (reference sequence). The CDR3 loop is CASRRGQTYEQYF. The CDR3 DNA sequence: TGTGCCAGTAGGAGGGGGCAAACCTACGAGCAGTACTTC. Full variable domain (remainder filled in from reference TRBV19 and TRBJ2-7): DGGITQSPKYLFRKEGQNVTLSCEQNLNHDAMYWYRQDPGQGLRLIYYSQIVNDFQKGDIAEGYSVSREKKESFPLTVTSAQKNPTAFYLCASRRGQTYEQYFGPGTRLTVT.

The chain links TRBV2 to TRBJ1-1; 8 bases are shared with TRBD1. The CDR3 sequence is 17 residues long. J was trimmed by 5 bases and V by 6 bases; bases with no gene match: 17. Germline V gene data show CDR1 as SNHLY and CDR2 as FYNNEI. CDR3 sequence: CASRPWTGSSSWTEAFF. CDR3 sequence (DNA): TGTGCCAGCAGACCCTGGACAGGGTCTTCGTCGTGGACTGAAGCTTTCTTT.

The chain is built from TRBV6-5 and TRBJ1-3; 10 nucleotides match TRBD1. The V gene end was trimmed by 4 bases and the J gene end by 4 bases; junction bases not matched to a gene: 4. Germline V lookup: CDR1 MNHEY, CDR2 SVGAGI. The CDR3 runs 15 residues. The CDR3: CASSSDRGRGNTIYF. CDR3 in DNA: TGTGCCAGCAGTTCCGACAGGGGGCGAGGAAACACCATATATTTT.

The chain links TRBV7-8 to TRBJ2-7; tentatively, D is TRBD1 (6 bases). The CDR3 contains 17 residues. V lost 4 bases to trimming and J lost 1 base, with 20 bases between them. CDR1 is SGHVS, CDR2 FQNEAQ, per germline. In nucleotides, the CDR3 is TGTGCCAGCAGCTCCGAAACCGGGACAATCCTATCCTACGAGCAGTACTTC. Encoded protein: CASSSETGTILSYEQYF.

The chain has TRBV20-1 and TRBJ2-7, with D hard to call. Trimming took off 4 bases at V and 5 bases at J, with 9 bases between the two ends. The germline V gene encodes CDR1 DFQATT and CDR2 SNEGSKA (reference sequence). This CDR3 has 11 residues. This CDR3 is CSATLIHEQYF. In nucleotides, the CDR3 is TGCAGTGCTACCCTTATCCACGAGCAGTACTTC.

This rearrangement joins TRBV10-2 to TRBJ2-1; 10 nucleotides agree with TRBD1. After removal of 6 bases from V and 3 bases from J, the junction contained 8 bases not matched to a gene. Germline V gene data show CDR1 as WSHSY and CDR2 as SAAADI. The CDR3 length is 16 residues. DNA for the CDR3: TGCGCCAGCAGGGCTATGACAGGGGGCCTCTACAATGAGCAGTTCTTC. Translating it yields CASRAMTGGLYNEQFF.

This chain uses TRBV2 with TRBJ2-7; the match to TRBD1 covers 9 bases. The trim removed 0 bases at V and 3 bases at J, leaving 3 bases unmatched. The CDR3 runs 15 residues. Germline CDR1 SNHLY, CDR2 FYNNEI. The CDR3 region is CASSEAGTGYYEQYF. The CDR3, as DNA: TGTGCCAGCAGTGAAGCGGGGACAGGGTACTACGAGCAGTACTTC. Together with reference TRBV2 and TRBJ2-7, the CDR3 gives the full variable domain: EPEVTQTPSHQVTQMGQEVILRCVPISNHLYFYWYRQILGQKVEFLVSFYNNEISEKSEIFDDQFSVERPDGSNFTLKIRSTKLEDSAMYFCASSEAGTGYYEQYFGPGTRLTVT.

This sequence joins TRBV30 and TRBJ2-5, with 9 nucleotides matching TRBD1. The length of the CDR3 is 14 residues. The V gene end was trimmed by 4 bases and the J gene end by 3 bases; junction bases not matched to a gene: 6. Germline V CDR1 and CDR2: GTSNPN, SVGIG (reference sequence). DNA for the CDR3: TGTGCCTGGAACCGGGGACAGGGTAAAGAGACCCAGTACTTC. The encoded protein is CAWNRGQGKETQYF.

This clone has only one observation. V is TRBV25-1 and J is TRBJ1-3; D is perhaps TRBD1 (6 bases). The V end lost 6 bases, the J end lost 4 bases, and 16 bases lay between the germline ends. CDR3 length equals 15 residues. Germline V lookup: CDR1 MGHDK, CDR2 SYGVNS. CDR3 nucleotides: TGTGCCAGCAGGAACGATACAGGGATCGGAAACACCATATATTTT. Translated, it gives CASRNDTGIGNTIYF. Variable domain in full (rest from reference TRBV25-1 and TRBJ1-3): EADIYQTPRYLVIGTGKKITLECSQTMGHDKMYWYQQDPGMELHLIHYSYGVNSTEKGDLSSESTVSRIRTEHFPLTLESARPSHTSQYLCASRNDTGIGNTIYFGEGSWLTVV.

The V gene is TRBV9, the J gene TRBJ2-3, with TRBD1 identical over 7 bases. Germline lookup yields CDR1 SGDLS and CDR2 YYNGEE. The CDR3 has 15 residues. V dropped 3 bases and J dropped 0; count of bases not matched to a gene: 4. CDR3 protein: CASSARRGSTDTQYF. CDR3 DNA sequence: TGTGCCAGCAGCGCCCGCAGGGGGAGCACAGATACGCAGTATTTT.

The CDR3 spells CSARTDYGYTF. CDR3 nucleotide sequence: TGCAGTGCTCGGACAGACTATGGCTACACCTTC. V and J are TRBV20-1 and TRBJ1-2, with D perhaps matching TRBD1 (6 bases). The germline V gene encodes CDR1 DFQATT and CDR2 SNEGSKA (reference sequence). This CDR3 spans 11 amino acids. Trimming removed 5 bases at V and 3 bases at J, with 7 bases between.

This chain links TRBV5-1 with TRBJ2-1, with D possibly being TRBD2 (5 bases). The CDR3 is made up of 16 amino acids. Germline V gene data show CDR1 as SGHRS and CDR2 as YFSETQ. Trimming took off 7 bases at V and 6 bases at J, with 23 bases between the two ends. The CDR3 DNA reads TGCGCCAGCTGGTCCCCCGGGCGCTTACGGGGCAATGAGCAGTTCTTC. Translation: CASWSPGRLRGNEQFF.